This TCR beta chain is from a study of OX40 agonist ivuxolimab in advanced cancers. Overall study context: Patients received ivuxolimab, an agonistic anti-OX40 (CD134) antibody. Patients were treated with intravenous ivuxolimab, dosed at 0.01 to 10 mg/kg and infused every 2 weeks. Cancers in dose escalation were hepatocellular, melanoma, renal cell and head and neck. Study-wide points: Among the lowest peripheral clonal expansion occurred in 0.1-3.0 mg/kg partial responders.

The repertoire was sequenced with immunoSEQ multiplex PCR; TCRdb's copy has only in-frame clones and lacks some. This repertoire shows about 58,000 clones, 80% to 90% found once; its top ten account for 1.5% to 2.5%. Comments on this clone: Its antigen is still unknown.

V shed 6 bases, J shed 7 bases, and the junction held 7 bases outside the gene matches. Germline CDR1 reads MNHNS; CDR2 reads SASEGT. The CDR3 is made up of 14 amino acids. This clonotype was sampled from an adult with an advanced solid tumor such as melanoma, head and neck, liver or kidney cancer. The chain links TRBV6-1 to TRBJ1-4; TRBD1 matches at 8 bases. The input for sequencing was CD4+ or CD8+ T cells sorted from blood, taken in a trial of the OX40 agonist ivuxolimab. The CDR3 sequence: CASSQTGVAEKLFF. The CDR3 DNA follows: TGTGCCAGCAGCCAGACAGGGGTTGCTGAAAAACTGTTTTTT.